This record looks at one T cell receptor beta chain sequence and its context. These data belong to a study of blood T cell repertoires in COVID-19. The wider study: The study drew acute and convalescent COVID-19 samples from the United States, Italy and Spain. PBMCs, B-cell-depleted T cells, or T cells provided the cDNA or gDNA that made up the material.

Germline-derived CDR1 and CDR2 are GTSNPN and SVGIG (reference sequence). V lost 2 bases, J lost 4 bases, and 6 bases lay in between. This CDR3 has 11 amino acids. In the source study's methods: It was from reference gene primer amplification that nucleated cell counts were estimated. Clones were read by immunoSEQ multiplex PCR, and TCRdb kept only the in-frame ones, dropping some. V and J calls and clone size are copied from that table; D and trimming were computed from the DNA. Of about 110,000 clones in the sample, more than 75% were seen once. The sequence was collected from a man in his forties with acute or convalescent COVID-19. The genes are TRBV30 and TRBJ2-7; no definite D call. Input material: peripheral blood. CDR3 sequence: CAWSRTYEQYF. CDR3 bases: TGTGCCTGGAGTCGTACTTACGAGCAGTACTTC.